A single sample gave rise to the 9 T cell receptor beta chains below, sequenced in a study of cytomegalovirus exposure and HLA in healthy donors (dated by TCRdb to 2015 to 2018). Library generation was performed with the immunoSEQ multiplex PCR assay. The multiplex PCR relied on a mix of 60 forward primers for TCR Vbeta segments and 13 reverse primers for TCR Jbeta segments. The immuneACCESS repertoire file appears here via TCRdb, limited to in-frame rearrangements. These files lack a portion of the clones; in checked studies, under half of the deficit traces to unresolved V genes, and the cause of the others is not known. The sample table lists approximately 86,000 clones, approximately 83% of them with a count of one. Jointly, the top ten make up 2.5% to 3.5% of the sample. Sequencing was performed on PBMCs. Every receptor here comes from a man aged 40-49 years in good health and CMV-seronegative.

This rearrangement joins TRBV7-2 to TRBJ2-2, with D tentatively TRBD1 (5 bases). Between the trimmed V and J ends, which lost 5 bases and 5 bases, there was a span of 9 bases. Germline values: CDR1 SGHTA, CDR2 FQGNSA. The CDR3 is 13 residues long. CDR3 sequence: CASSVQVTGELFF. CDR3 DNA: TGTGCCAGCAGCGTACAGGTTACCGGGGAGCTGTTTTTT.

The chain links TRBV7-2 to TRBJ2-7; D remains unclear. The CDR3 has 13 amino acids. V dropped 1 base and J dropped 0 bases, with 4 bases sitting between them. Looked up from germline, CDR1 is SGHTA and CDR2 is FQGNSA. CDR3 nucleotides: TGTGCCAGCAGCTTAGACAGCTCCTACGAGCAGTACTTC. Translation: CASSLDSSYEQYF.

The V gene is TRBV9, the J gene TRBJ2-2; TRBD2 matches 11 bases. The CDR3 is 16 residues long. Germline trimming cut 4 bases from V and 0 bases from J; bases unmatched to any gene: 2. Germline V gene lookup returns CDR1 SGDLS and CDR2 YYNGEE. CDR3 residues: CASSFSGGANTGELFF. The DNA of the CDR3 is TGTGCCAGCAGCTTTAGCGGGGGGGCGAACACCGGGGAGCTGTTTTTT.

There are a few counts of this clone. The V call is TRBV4-3, the J call TRBJ2-1; 7 bases match TRBD1. V lost 4 bases and J lost 4; bases outside the gene matches: 1. This CDR3 spans 13 amino acids. The V gene's germline CDR1 is LGHNA and CDR2 YSLEER. CDR3 DNA: TGCGCCAGCAGCCTGGACAGGTACAATGAGCAGTTCTTC. This sequence encodes CASSLDRYNEQFF.

V gene TRBV6-4 combines with J gene TRBJ1-4, with D uncertain. Looked up from germline, CDR1 is MRHNA and CDR2 is SNTAGT. The CDR3 covers 15 residues. Trimming took off 3 bases at V and 1 base at J, with 9 bases between the two ends. CDR3 protein: CASSETFGTNEKLFF. CDR3 nucleotides: TGTGCCAGCAGTGAGACTTTTGGAACTAATGAAAAACTGTTTTTT.

This sequence joins TRBV28 and TRBJ2-7; possibly TRBD2 for D (6 bases). Per germline, CDR1 MDHEN and CDR2 SYDVKM. This CDR3 comprises 12 residues. Trimming took off 7 bases at V and 6 bases at J, with 13 bases between the two ends. CDR3 nucleotide sequence: TGTGCCAGCACTTCCGGGACTCGCGAGCAGTACTTC. Translation: CASTSGTREQYF.

The rearrangement uses TRBV18 and TRBJ2-7, with TRBD1 matching 9 bases. With 0 bases clipped from V and 2 bases from J, the junction kept 11 bases outside the gene matches. This CDR3 region has 18 residues. Germline V gene data show CDR1 as KGHSH and CDR2 as LQKENI. The DNA of the CDR3 is TGTGCCAGCTCACCACCGTGGGGACAGGGTATAGGCACCTACGAGCAGTACTTC. It is translated as CASSPPWGQGIGTYEQYF.

The CDR3 sequence: CASSLPYEQYF. CDR3 DNA sequence: TGTGCCAGCAGCCTCCCCTACGAGCAGTACTTC. The V call is TRBV7-8, the J call TRBJ2-7, with unresolved D. V was shortened by 5 bases and J by 2 bases, with 4 bases between the two germline ends. Germline V lookup: CDR1 SGHVS, CDR2 FQNEAQ. This CDR3 comprises 11 residues.

This clone showed up just once. V usage is TRBV6-6 and J usage is TRBJ2-7; no clear D. Germline CDR1 reads MNHNY; CDR2 reads SVGAGI (reference sequence). The CDR3 is made up of 15 amino acids. With 2 bases removed from V and 0 bases from J, the gap between germline ends came to 11 bases. The CDR3 sequence is CASSYRIRSSYEQYF. CDR3 nucleotide sequence: TGTGCCAGCAGTTACCGTATACGGAGCTCCTACGAGCAGTACTTC.